These 28 T cell receptor beta chains came from one sample sequenced in a study of CD8+CD57+ T cells in acquired aplastic anemia. Researchers used genomic DNA as the template to profile TCR beta VDJ and CDR3. TCRdb re-called the reads with MiXCR, one entry per CDR3 protein. Here the sample spans fewer than 250,000 distinct CDR3 sequences, 40% to 50% being singletons. Patients chosen for sequencing had shown CD8+CD57+ cell expansion by flow cytometry. The sample taken for sequencing was sorted CD4+, CD8+, or CD8+CD57+ T cells (not recorded which) from PBMCs. The receptor source for this set is a human donor with aplastic anemia.

The chain has TRBV20-1 and TRBJ2-7; D tentatively fits TRBD1 or TRBD2 (6 bases each). This CDR3 region has 15 residues. Deletions cut 1 base from V and 7 bases from J, with 20 bases between. Germline V gene data show CDR1 as DFQATT and CDR2 as SNEGSKA (reference sequence). The DNA of the CDR3 is TGCAGTGCTAGAGGTATGAGGGGGGCGGCGGATGAGCAGTACTTC. It encodes CSARGMRGAADEQYF.

In the case of this clonotype: A much more abundant neighbour one base away suggests this may be a read error. This chain joins TRBV29-1 and TRBJ2-4, with 7 bases fitting TRBD1. This CDR3 spans 13 amino acids. Per germline, CDR1 SQVTM and CDR2 ANQGSEA. Germline trimming cut 4 bases from V and 8 bases from J; bases unmatched to any gene: 8. CDR3 protein: CSVGPDREDIQYF. The CDR3 nucleotides read TGCAGCGTTGGGCCCGACAGGGAAGACATTCAGTACTTC.

At least ten counts were recorded for this clonotype. The V and J genes are TRBV28 and TRBJ1-6; TRBD1 is a possible D gene (5 bases). The germline gives CDR1 MDHEN, CDR2 SYDVKM. This CDR3 comprises 13 residues. Trimming shortened V by 6 bases and J by 5 bases, and 8 bases separated the two germline ends. In DNA, the CDR3 is TGTGCCAGCAGGGCAGGGAATAATTCACCCCTCCACTTT. Residues: CASRAGNNSPLHF.

This clonotype showed up many times. The chain employs TRBV5-6 and TRBJ2-7, with 8 bases identical to TRBD1. With 0 bases clipped from V and 5 bases from J, the junction kept 7 bases outside the gene matches. CDR3 length: 15 amino acids. From germline, CDR1 is SGHDT and CDR2 YYEEEE. The CDR3 DNA is TGTGCCAGCAGCTTGGCAGGGGGCTTTTCCCACGAGCAGTACTTC. It yields the protein CASSLAGGFSHEQYF.

J is TRBJ2-3 and V is TRBV29-1, with a possible D match to TRBD2 (6 bases). The CDR3 runs 14 residues. The V and J ends lost 3 bases and 4 bases respectively, with 14 bases between them. Germline CDR1 is SQVTM and CDR2 is ANQGSEA. CDR3 residues: CSVDERTGADTQYF. In DNA, the CDR3 is TGCAGCGTTGATGAACGGACGGGGGCAGATACGCAGTATTTT.

J is TRBJ2-5 and V is TRBV20-1, with D unresolved. The V end lost 6 bases, the J end lost 9 bases, and 14 bases lay between the germline ends. CDR3 size: 11 residues. Germline lookup yields CDR1 DFQATT and CDR2 SNEGSKA (reference sequence). In DNA, the CDR3 is TGCAGTGCCACTCCTGACTGGGCCCAGTACTTC. Its translation is CSATPDWAQYF.

The table lists this clonotype with a few counts. V and J are TRBV19 and TRBJ2-1; 9 bases match TRBD2. The CDR3 length is 14 residues. Per the germline V gene, CDR1 is LNHDA and CDR2 is SQIVND (reference sequence). The ends lost 5 bases at V and 6 bases at J; junction bases unmatched: 5. The CDR3 spells CASSQSGRFNEQFF. The CDR3 nucleotides read TGTGCCAGTAGTCAGAGCGGGAGGTTCAATGAGCAGTTCTTC.

This clonotype has just one count. The chain is built from TRBV7-3 and TRBJ2-2; D is unclear. The CDR3 contains 13 residues. Trimming removed 8 bases at V and 0 bases at J, with 7 bases between. Germline CDR1 SGHTA, CDR2 FQGTGA. CDR3 loop: CASSDPNTGELFF. CDR3 in DNA: TGTGCCAGCTCCGACCCGAACACCGGGGAGCTGTTTTTT.

For this clonotype: This may stem from a read error, because a much larger clone lies one nucleotide away. J is TRBJ1-1 and V is TRBV4-1; D gene ambiguous. Germline V gene data show CDR1 as MGHRA and CDR2 as YSYEKL. CDR3 length: 15 residues. CDR3 DNA: TGCGCCAGCAGCCAAGCCAAAAACATGAACACTGAAGCTTCCTTT. It specifies CASSQAKNMNTEASF.

Only a few counts were recorded for this clonotype. The genes are TRBV5-1 and TRBJ2-7, with D perhaps matching TRBD1 (5 bases). V was cut by 4 bases and J by 0 bases, with 11 bases left in between. Germline assignment: CDR1 SGHRS and CDR2 YFSETQ. CDR3 size: 14 residues. The CDR3 sequence: CASSRTGDSYEQYF. The CDR3 region has the DNA TGCGCCAGCAGCCGAACAGGCGACTCCTACGAGCAGTACTTC. The full variable domain, in which reference TRBV5-1 and TRBJ2-7 provide the parts outside the CDR3, is KAGVTQTPRYLIKTRGQQVTLSCSPISGHRSVSWYQQTPGQGLQFLFEYFSETQRNKGNFPGRFSGRQFSNSRSEMNVSTLELGDSALYLCASSRTGDSYEQYFGPGTRLTVT.

This clonotype was observed at least ten times. The chain has TRBV7-9 and TRBJ2-5; no definite D call. Germline loops: CDR1 SEHNR, CDR2 FQNEAQ (reference sequence). The CDR3 contains 11 residues. Trimming took 4 bases from V and 7 from J, leaving 7 bases between them. The CDR3 DNA reads TGTGCCAGCAGCTCGCCGGGGACCCAGTACTTC. Translation: CASSSPGTQYF.

At least ten counts were recorded for this clonotype. This chain links TRBV7-8 with TRBJ1-5; weak D call: TRBD1 (5 bases). The germline CDR1 and CDR2 sequences are SGHVS and FQNEAQ. Between the trimmed V and J ends, which lost 1 base and 5 bases, there was a span of 18 bases. This CDR3 is 17 amino acids long. CDR3 amino acids: CASSLVPGGVGYQPQHF. For the CDR3, the DNA is TGTGCCAGCAGCTTAGTTCCTGGGGGAGTGGGCTATCAGCCCCAGCATTTT.

The rearrangement uses TRBV7-9 and TRBJ1-2; 7 bases line up with TRBD1. This CDR3 has 13 amino acids. Losses at the gene ends were 3 bases for V and 8 bases for J; bases not matched to a gene: 6. Germline V gene data show CDR1 as SEHNR and CDR2 as FQNEAQ (reference sequence). In DNA form, the CDR3 reads TGTGCCAGCAGCTTCGACAGGGATTTGGGCTACACCTTC. Protein product: CASSFDRDLGYTF.

The V and J genes are TRBV19 and TRBJ1-1; 9 nucleotides line up with TRBD1. Germline V gene sequence: CDR1 LNHDA, CDR2 SQIVND (reference sequence). The CDR3 covers 16 residues. Unmatched junction bases numbered 9, after V lost 5 bases and J lost 2 bases. CDR3 DNA sequence: TGTGCCAGTAGTGCCGGGACAGGGAGCCCAAACACTGAAGCTTTCTTT. As protein: CASSAGTGSPNTEAFF.

A word on this clonotype: A read error may produce the germline difference seen at one junction end. V gene TRBV20-1 combines with J gene TRBJ1-2; D might be TRBD1 (5 bases). The CDR3 has 9 amino acids. Germline V gene data show CDR1 as DFQATT and CDR2 as SNEGSKA (reference sequence). The CDR3 region has the DNA TGTACGTGGGGGAATGCCTACACCTTC. Its protein product is CTWGNAYTF.

The V gene is TRBV7-2, the J gene TRBJ1-5, with D unclear. V lost 2 bases to trimming and J lost 6 bases, with 5 bases between them. Per germline, CDR1 SGHTA and CDR2 FQGNSA. The CDR3 runs to 12 residues. The CDR3 region is CASSLRVQPQHF. The CDR3 DNA reads as TGTGCCAGCAGCTTACGCGTTCAGCCCCAGCATTTT. Supplemented by reference TRBV7-2 and TRBJ1-5, the full variable domain reads GAGVSQSPSNKVTEKGKDVELRCDPISGHTALYWYRQSLGQGLEFLIYFQGNSAPDKSGLPSDRFSAERTGGSVSTLTIQRTQQEDSAVYLCASSLRVQPQHFGDGTRLSIL.

The rearrangement links TRBV10-2 to TRBJ1-2; D is unresolved. The CDR3 totals 14 residues. V was shortened by 5 bases and J by 2 bases, with 12 bases between the two germline ends. Germline assignment: CDR1 WSHSY and CDR2 SAAADI. As DNA, the CDR3 is TGCGCCAGCAGTCGAGATTGGGTAAACTATGGCTACACCTTC. Residues: CASSRDWVNYGYTF.

The chain has TRBV30 and TRBJ1-1; D not resolved. V was shortened by 0 bases and J by 6 bases, with 11 bases between the two germline ends. The CDR3 is 13 amino acids. In germline, CDR1 is GTSNPN, CDR2 SVGIG (reference sequence). The chain's CDR3 is CAWSVWWGPEAFF. DNA of the CDR3: TGTGCCTGGAGTGTATGGTGGGGTCCTGAAGCTTTCTTT.

This clonotype was recorded at least ten times. V usage is TRBV7-9 and J usage is TRBJ2-5; D call uncertain. The CDR3 length is 14 residues. Germline lookup yields CDR1 SEHNR and CDR2 FQNEAQ (reference sequence). V was shortened by 1 base and J by 1 base, with 7 bases between the two germline ends. This chain's CDR3 is CASSLGNSQETQYF. CDR3 DNA sequence: TGTGCCAGCAGCTTAGGGAACTCCCAAGAGACCCAGTACTTC.

This clonotype showed up just a few times. The gene calls are TRBV5-8 and TRBJ2-1, with 8 bases matching TRBD1. Germline CDR1 reads SGHTS; CDR2 reads YDEGEE. Trimming took 3 bases from V and 0 from J; bases not matched to a gene: 2. This CDR3 contains 15 residues. The CDR3 here is CASSSGQGSYNEQFF. CDR3 coding DNA: TGTGCCAGCAGCTCTGGACAGGGCTCCTACAATGAGCAGTTCTTC.

In its sample, this clonotype was seen many times. The chain uses TRBV25-1 and TRBJ2-2, with D unclear. With 2 bases removed from V and 6 bases from J, the gap between germline ends came to 7 bases. The V gene's germline CDR1 is MGHDK and CDR2 SYGVNS. CDR3 length equals 13 residues. CDR3 coding DNA: TGTGCCAGCAGTGAAATTAACGCCGGGGAGCTGTTTTTT. Encoded protein: CASSEINAGELFF.

About this clonotype itself: A read error may explain this, as a much larger clone is one base away. The chain employs TRBV10-3 and TRBJ1-1; the D is unclear. V shed 6 bases and J shed 8 bases, with 10 bases lying between them. Germline loops: CDR1 ENHRY, CDR2 SYGVKD. There are 11 residues in the CDR3. The CDR3 region is CAIRQGPEAFF. CDR3 DNA sequence: TGTGCCATCAGGCAAGGGCCAGAAGCTTTCTTT.

A remark on this clonotype: A much bigger clone sits one base away, suggesting this may be a read error. The chain is built from TRBV6-2 or TRBV6-3 and TRBJ1-1; the D is unclear. CDR1 and CDR2 (germline): MNHEY, SVGEGT. This CDR3 is 12 amino acids long. The CDR3 DNA reads as TGTACCAGCACCGCTGGAGGCACTGAAGCTTTCTTT. Encoded protein: CTSTAGGTEAFF.

This clonotype showed up many times. The chain couples TRBV19 to TRBJ2-1; D is perhaps TRBD2 (5 bases). Germline CDR1 LNHDA, CDR2 SQIVND (reference sequence). The ends were cut back, 6 bases at V and 5 bases at J, with 17 bases in the middle. The CDR3 has 15 amino acids. CDR3 coding DNA: TGTGCCAGTAGCCCCTCGCGGGTCCGGGACAATGAGCAGTTCTTC. Amino acid sequence: CASSPSRVRDNEQFF.

This rearrangement joins TRBV20-1 to TRBJ1-1; 9 positions match TRBD1. Germline V gives CDR1 DFQATT, CDR2 SNEGSKA (reference sequence). The CDR3 runs 13 residues. After removal of 5 bases from V and 6 bases from J, the junction contained 7 bases not matched to a gene. The CDR3 DNA reads TGCAGTGCTCCGACAGGGGGAATGTCTGAAGCTTTCTTT. As protein: CSAPTGGMSEAFF.

This clonotype was seen at least ten times. This sequence joins TRBV7-9 and TRBJ2-7, with D perhaps TRBD1 (6 bases). Looked up from germline, CDR1 is SEHNR and CDR2 is FQNEAQ (reference sequence). The CDR3 consists of 13 residues. Trimming shortened V by 0 bases and J by 7 bases, and 10 bases separated the two germline ends. CDR3 sequence reads: CASSLAGQEEQYF. Here the CDR3 DNA reads TGTGCCAGCAGCTTAGCGGGACAAGAAGAGCAGTACTTC.

This clonotype has a count of ten or more. This chain joins TRBV5-5 and TRBJ1-1, with D possibly matching TRBD1 (5 bases). Trimming removed 2 bases at V and 1 base at J, with 15 bases between. Germline V gives CDR1 SGHKS, CDR2 YYEKEE (reference sequence). This CDR3 region has 16 residues. CDR3 sequence: CASSLRAKGPNTEAFF. In DNA, the CDR3 is TGTGCCAGCAGCTTACGGGCAAAGGGACCGAACACTGAAGCTTTCTTT.

The chain combines TRBV9 with TRBJ1-2, with D unresolved. Germline CDR1 is SGDLS and CDR2 is YYNGEE. Trimming took 0 bases from V and 7 from J, leaving 10 bases between them. CDR3 length: 13 amino acids. CDR3 in DNA: TGTGCCAGCAGCGTAGAGGGTCGCTCTGGCTACACCTTC. Protein product: CASSVEGRSGYTF.